This T cell receptor beta chain is drawn from a study of cytomegalovirus exposure and HLA in healthy donors. Primers included in the PCR were 60 Vbeta and 13 Jbeta primers. TCRdb's table, derived via immunoSEQ multiplex PCR, lists solely in-frame clones and lacks some. There are around 70,000 clones in the sample; about 72% occur only once, and roughly 3.1% lies in the top ten. The V end was cut by 7 bases, the J end by 6 bases, with 13 bases between. CDR1 and CDR2 (germline): MGHRA, YSYEKL. This CDR3 has 14 amino acids. The V gene is TRBV4-1, the J gene TRBJ1-6; D is unclear. The specimen sequenced was PBMCs. The source of this sequence is a girl between 10 and 17 years old in good health and CMV-seropositive. CDR3 in DNA: TGCGCCAGCACGACGGGATCAAGTAATTCACCCCTCCACTTT. It specifies CASTTGSSNSPLHF.